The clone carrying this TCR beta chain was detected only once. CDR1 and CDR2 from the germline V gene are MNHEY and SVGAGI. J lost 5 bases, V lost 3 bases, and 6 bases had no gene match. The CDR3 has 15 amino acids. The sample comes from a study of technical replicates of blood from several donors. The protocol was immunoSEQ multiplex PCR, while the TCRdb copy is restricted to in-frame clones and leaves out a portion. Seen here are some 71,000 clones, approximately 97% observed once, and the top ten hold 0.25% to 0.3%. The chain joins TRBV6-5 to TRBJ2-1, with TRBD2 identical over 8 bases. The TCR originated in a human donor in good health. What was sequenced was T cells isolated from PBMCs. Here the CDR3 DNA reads TGTGCCAGCAGTTATTTTGCTAGCGGGCACAATGAGCAGTTCTTC. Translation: CASSYFASGHNEQFF.